The 30 T cell receptor beta chains below all came from one sample that was sequenced in a study of blood T cell repertoires in COVID-19. Profiling relied on immunoSEQ multiplex PCR, and the TCRdb table lists in-frame clones only, not all of them. This sample has around 380,000 clones, with around 87% found just once. The source material was PBMCs or T cells enriched from blood (not recorded which). The receptors originated from a man younger than 45 who had recovered from COVID-19.

The rearrangement uses TRBV12-3 or TRBV12-4 and TRBJ2-7; the D is unclear. Trimming took 6 bases from V and 2 from J, leaving 8 bases between them. This CDR3 comprises 12 residues. Here the CDR3 reads CASSLGTYEQYF. The CDR3 nucleotides are TGTGCCAGCAGCCTAGGAACCTACGAGCAGTACTTC.

This chain joins TRBV6-5 and TRBJ1-4; 8 bases map to TRBD1. Germline CDR1 is MNHEY and CDR2 is SVGAGI. V was clipped by 8 bases and J by 5 bases; unmatched bases: 4. The CDR3 is 13 amino acids. Written as DNA, the CDR3 is TGTGCCAGCGGCAGGGGGCGAAATGAAAAACTGTTTTTT. Protein sequence: CASGRGRNEKLFF.

The chain carries TRBV27 and TRBJ1-1; possibly TRBD1 for D (5 bases). The CDR3 has 13 residues. The germline V gene encodes CDR1 MNHEY and CDR2 SMNVEV (reference sequence). Trimming removed 8 bases from V and 2 bases from J, with 12 bases in between. The CDR3 sequence is CASAWGRNTEAFF. CDR3 nucleotide sequence: TGTGCCAGCGCATGGGGCAGAAACACTGAAGCTTTCTTT.

V and J are TRBV15 and TRBJ2-1; D not resolved. V lost 1 base to trimming and J lost 5 bases, with 9 bases between them. Germline loops: CDR1 LNHNV, CDR2 YYDKDF (reference sequence). This CDR3 region has 14 residues. The DNA of the CDR3 is TGTGCCACCAGCAGAGGAGTTCGAGACAATGAGCAGTTCTTC. This encodes CATSRGVRDNEQFF.

Written as DNA, the CDR3 is TGTGCCAGCAGCGTAGAGGGTGGAGCGGGCCAAGAGACCCAGTACTTC. This gives the protein CASSVEGGAGQETQYF. This chain connects TRBV9 to TRBJ2-5, with a possible D match to TRBD2 (6 bases). Trimming left V 0 bases short and J 1 base short, with 13 bases between. Looked up from germline, CDR1 is SGDLS and CDR2 is YYNGEE. The CDR3 spans 16 residues.

The chain recombines TRBV12-5 with TRBJ2-7; the D gene is possibly TRBD2 (7 bases). V lost 5 bases to trimming and J lost 3 bases, with 20 bases between them. Looked up from germline, CDR1 is LGHNT and CDR2 is FRNRAP. The CDR3 consists of 16 residues. CDR3 amino acids: CASGPWGGAMSYEQYF. The CDR3, as DNA: TGTGCTAGTGGTCCCTGGGGGGGGGCCATGAGCTACGAGCAGTACTTC.

A remark on this clone: One end of the junction is discordant with germline, which a read error may explain. V is TRBV5-8 and J is TRBJ1-1, with D tentatively TRBD1 (5 bases). The germline V gene has CDR1 SGHTS and CDR2 YDEGEE. This CDR3 has 14 amino acids. CDR3: CAGSSQGDGTEAFF. The DNA of the CDR3 is TGTGCCGGCAGCTCTCAGGGCGATGGGACTGAAGCTTTCTTT.

As DNA, the CDR3 is TGTGCCAGCAGCTTCCCCGTGAACACTGAAGCTTTCTTT. This translates into CASSFPVNTEAFF. The chain carries TRBV5-6 and TRBJ1-1; unclear D gene. Germline V lookup: CDR1 SGHDT, CDR2 YYEEEE. The V end was cut by 2 bases, the J end by 0 bases, with 5 bases between. The CDR3 extends over 13 amino acids.

The CDR3 sequence: CATSDSRNTEAFF. CDR3 sequence (DNA): TGTGCCACCAGTGATTCGCGAAACACTGAAGCTTTCTTT. The chain joins TRBV24-1 to TRBJ1-1; D ambiguous. In germline, CDR1 is KGHDR, CDR2 SFDVKD. The CDR3 is 13 amino acids. Trimming shortened V by 2 bases and J by 2 bases, and 5 bases separated the two germline ends.

The CDR3 DNA reads as TGTGCCAGCACACGACAGCCCTTGGGCACTGAAGCTTTCTTT. Its translation is CASTRQPLGTEAFF. The chain uses TRBV2 and TRBJ1-1; D might be TRBD1 (5 bases). Trimming took 7 bases from V and 4 from J, leaving 16 bases between them. The germline CDR1 and CDR2 sequences are SNHLY and FYNNEI. The CDR3 sequence is 14 residues long.

The rearrangement joins TRBV19 to TRBJ1-1, with D maybe TRBD1 (5 bases). The germline V and J ends were trimmed by 3 bases and 7 bases, with 15 bases remaining between them. The germline gives CDR1 LNHDA, CDR2 SQIVND (reference sequence). This CDR3 region has 14 residues. CDR3: CASSINPTAGEAFF. CDR3 nucleotides: TGTGCCAGTAGTATTAATCCGACAGCGGGTGAAGCTTTCTTT.

The chain is built from TRBV30 and TRBJ1-1, with unresolved D. Germline loops: CDR1 GTSNPN, CDR2 SVGIG (reference sequence). The CDR3 totals 11 residues. V shed 8 bases and J shed 9 bases, with 16 bases lying between them. This chain's CDR3 is CAGRVMGKAFF. CDR3 nucleotides: TGTGCCGGGCGGGTTATGGGGAAAGCTTTCTTT. Combining the CDR3 with reference TRBV30 and TRBJ1-1 gives the whole variable domain SQTIHQWPATLVQPVGSPLSLECTVEGTSNPNLYWYRQAAGRGLQLLFYSVGIGQISSEVPQNLSASRPQDRQFILSSKKLLLSDSGFYLCAGRVMGKAFFGQGTRLTVV.

The chain links TRBV29-1 to TRBJ2-3; TRBD2 might be the D (7 bases). This CDR3 is 14 amino acids long. V lost 3 bases, J lost 2 bases, and 12 bases lay in between. Germline CDR1 reads SQVTM; CDR2 reads ANQGSEA. In DNA form, the CDR3 reads TGCAGCGTTGATTGGCGGGGGCTCACAGATACGCAGTATTTT. Amino acid sequence: CSVDWRGLTDTQYF.

In regard to this clone: At one end the junction does not follow the germline gene, possibly because of a read error. The chain is built from TRBV4-1 and TRBJ1-5, with D unclear. CDR1 MGHRA and CDR2 YSYEKL come from the germline V gene. The CDR3 loop spans 16 amino acids. CDR3 amino acids: CASSQDVGGPNQPQHF. The CDR3 bases are TGCGCCAGCAGTCAAGATGTAGGAGGCCCCAATCAGCCCCAGCATTTT.

V is TRBV6-5 and J is TRBJ2-7, with 8 bases lining up with TRBD2. This CDR3 contains 14 residues. The junction had 8 bases not matched to a gene; V was cut back by 7 bases and J by 3 bases. Germline V gene sequence: CDR1 MNHEY, CDR2 SVGAGI. DNA for the CDR3: TGTGCCAGCACCGAGAGCGGGGGAAACTACGAGCAGTACTTC. As protein: CASTESGGNYEQYF.

The J gene is TRBJ2-5, the V gene TRBV12-3 or TRBV12-4, with TRBD1 matching over 8 bases. The V and J ends lost 6 bases and 13 bases, in that order; junction bases with no gene match: 13. CDR3 length: 13 amino acids. CDR3 in amino acids: CASRETGDPARYF. The CDR3 DNA is TGTGCCAGCAGGGAGACAGGGGACCCTGCCCGGTACTTC.

The chain recombines TRBV5-1 with TRBJ1-1; 8 bases line up with TRBD1. Germline CDR1 SGHRS, CDR2 YFSETQ. This CDR3 contains 15 residues. V was clipped by 0 bases and J by 5 bases; unmatched bases: 6. The CDR3: CASSLGGQGGTEAFF. CDR3 bases: TGCGCCAGCAGCTTGGGAGGACAGGGTGGGACTGAAGCTTTCTTT.

This clone was counted once. This chain links TRBV18 with TRBJ2-5, with D tentatively TRBD2 (6 bases). From germline, CDR1 is KGHSH and CDR2 LQKENI. With 2 bases removed from V and 5 bases from J, the gap between germline ends came to 9 bases. CDR3 length: 13 residues. DNA for the CDR3: TGTGCCAGCTCACCAGGACTAACGGAGACCCAGTACTTC. Amino acids: CASSPGLTETQYF. Full variable domain (rest looked up from reference TRBV18 and TRBJ2-5): NAGVMQNPRHLVRRRGQEARLRCSPMKGHSHVYWYRQLPEEGLKFMVYLQKENIIDESGMPKERFSAEFPKEGPSILRIQQVVRGDSAAYFCASSPGLTETQYFGPGTRLLVL.

The V and J genes are TRBV4-1 and TRBJ1-1; weak D call: TRBD1 (5 bases). V lost 4 bases to trimming and J lost 4 bases, with 16 bases between them. Germline CDR1 and CDR2: MGHRA and YSYEKL. This CDR3 spans 15 amino acids. CDR3 amino acids: CASSLQGSGGTEAFF. CDR3 nucleotide sequence: TGCGCCAGCAGCCTTCAAGGATCCGGGGGCACTGAAGCTTTCTTT.

The chain couples TRBV5-1 to TRBJ1-5; maybe TRBD1 (5 bases). Trimming took off 5 bases at V and 4 bases at J, with 16 bases between the two ends. CDR3 length: 15 residues. CDR1 is SGHRS and CDR2 is YFSETQ in the germline V gene. The chain's CDR3 is CASRQGPGGNQPQHF. Written as DNA, the CDR3 is TGCGCCAGCAGACAAGGTCCCGGGGGGAATCAGCCCCAGCATTTT.

V gene TRBV6-5 combines with J gene TRBJ1-3, with D uncertain. This CDR3 region has 13 residues. Germline V gene lookup returns CDR1 MNHEY and CDR2 SVGAGI. The CDR3 DNA is TGTCCCGTAGGAGGGCACTCTGGAAACACCATATATTTT. Protein sequence: CPVGGHSGNTIYF.

The CDR3 loop reads CASSHQGGLRRPQHF. DNA for the CDR3: TGCGCCAGCAGTCATCAGGGGGGACTTCGGAGGCCCCAGCATTTT. The rearrangement joins TRBV23-1 to TRBJ1-5, with 7 bases lining up with TRBD1. TRBV23-1 is classed as an ORF, of uncertain function. This CDR3 spans 15 amino acids. Trimming took 3 bases from V and 9 from J; bases not matched to a gene: 11.

A few counts support this clone. V and J are TRBV7-9 and TRBJ1-1; 7 bases align to TRBD1. V lost 5 bases, J lost 1 base, and 7 bases stayed unmatched. The CDR3 is 15 amino acids. Per the germline V gene, CDR1 is SEHNR and CDR2 is FQNEAQ (reference sequence). The CDR3: CASSGTGTENTEAFF. The CDR3 bases are TGTGCCAGCAGCGGAACCGGGACAGAGAACACTGAAGCTTTCTTT.

In this sample, this clone turned up once. The V and J genes are TRBV6-1 and TRBJ2-1, with 8 bases that match TRBD2. The CDR3 has 17 residues. V trimming: 4 bases; J trimming: 5 bases; junction bases outside the gene matches: 13. The V gene's germline CDR1 is MNHNS and CDR2 SASEGT. Here the CDR3 reads CASSGSGGGGKNNEQFF. The CDR3 DNA reads as TGTGCCAGCAGTGGCTCCGGGGGGGGCGGGAAGAACAATGAGCAGTTCTTC.

The chain has TRBV7-9 and TRBJ1-1; weak D call: TRBD1 (5 bases). Germline lookup yields CDR1 SEHNR and CDR2 FQNEAQ (reference sequence). V was clipped by 1 base and J by 1 base, with 13 bases between them. This CDR3 is 16 amino acids long. The CDR3 DNA reads TGTGCCAGCAGCTTAGTTGCCGGGACTGAGAACACTGAAGCTTTCTTT. Its protein product is CASSLVAGTENTEAFF.

The rearrangement links TRBV29-1 to TRBJ1-5; weak D call: TRBD1 (6 bases). V dropped 7 bases and J dropped 4 bases, with 14 bases sitting between them. The CDR3 consists of 13 residues. Germline CDR1 and CDR2: SQVTM and ANQGSEA. In DNA, the CDR3 is TGCAGCGGGAACCGGGACAAAAATCAGCCCCAGCATTTT. It is translated as CSGNRDKNQPQHF. The complete variable domain, with remaining parts taken from reference TRBV29-1 and TRBJ1-5, reads SAVISQKPSRDICQRGTSLTIQCQVDSQVTMMFWYRQQPGQSLTLIATANQGSEATYESGFVIDKFPISRPNLTFSTLTVSNMSPEDSSIYLCSGNRDKNQPQHFGDGTRLSIL.

This clone was counted once. The chain couples TRBV6-5 to TRBJ1-6; perhaps TRBD1 as D (5 bases). Germline loops: CDR1 MNHEY, CDR2 SVGAGI. V gave up 4 bases and J gave up 9 bases, with 7 bases separating them. The CDR3 covers 12 residues. CDR3 loop: CASSSRASPLHF. As DNA, the CDR3 is TGTGCCAGCAGTTCCAGGGCTTCACCCCTCCACTTT.

The V call is TRBV27, the J call TRBJ2-3; tentatively, D is TRBD1 (6 bases). Trimming removed 6 bases at V and 2 bases at J, with 24 bases between. Germline CDR1 MNHEY, CDR2 SMNVEV (reference sequence). CDR3 size: 18 residues. The CDR3 spells CASSRSLQGFGYTDTQYF. The CDR3 nucleotides are TGTGCCAGCAGCCGCAGCCTACAGGGTTTCGGTTACACAGATACGCAGTATTTT.

This chain connects TRBV4-1 to TRBJ2-1, with D maybe TRBD1 (6 bases). The CDR3 extends over 15 amino acids. CDR1 is MGHRA and CDR2 is YSYEKL in the germline V gene. Trimming cost V 5 bases and J 3 bases, with 14 bases left between them. CDR3 sequence: CASSYNRDNYNEQFF. DNA of the CDR3: TGCGCCAGCAGCTATAACCGGGACAACTACAATGAGCAGTTCTTC.

The V and J genes are TRBV9 and TRBJ2-5, with 9 bases matching TRBD2. This CDR3 spans 17 amino acids. Unmatched junction bases numbered 6, after V lost 0 bases and J lost 0 bases. From germline, CDR1 is SGDLS and CDR2 YYNGEE. CDR3 in amino acids: CASSVAASGANQETQYF. CDR3 nucleotides: TGTGCCAGCAGCGTAGCGGCTAGCGGGGCAAACCAAGAGACCCAGTACTTC.